This is a list of T cell receptor beta chains from one sample in a study of CD8 T cells in ankylosing spondylitis. Each CDR3 protein is one row after TCRdb ran MiXCR on the 5' RACE reads. Seen here are about 140,000 distinct CDR3 sequences, roughly 8% observed once, and the top ten hold under 7.5%. Input material: synovial fluid, either unsorted or a sorted T cell fraction (not recorded which). The receptors shown here come from a male donor with ankylosing spondylitis. Both conserved end residues are part of each CDR3. The D gene is left open where the match is weak. Size is omitted from some rows. Given values are once, few, many or a class for expanded clones.

J,V,size,D,CDR3,DNA
TRBJ2-1,TRBV29-1,many,NA,CSVPQDYNEQFF,TGCAGCGTCCCACAGGACTACAATGAGCAGTTCTTC
TRBJ2-1,TRBV28,few,TRBD2,CASILSGSHHNEQFF,TGTGCCAGCATTCTTAGCGGGAGTCACCACAATGAGCAGTTCTTC
TRBJ2-1,TRBV18,NA,NA,CASSESRAGNEQFF,TGTGCCAGCTCAGAATCTCGGGCCGGTAATGAGCAGTTCTTC
TRBJ2-3,TRBV2,many,NA,CASSDQGGTDTQYF,TGTGCCAGCAGTGACCAGGGTGGGACAGATACGCAGTATTTT
TRBJ2-1,TRBV4-3,few,NA,CASSQDPQSSYNEQFF,TGCGCCAGCAGCCAAGACCCCCAAAGCTCCTACAATGAGCAGTTCTTC
TRBJ1-1,TRBV7-8,many,NA,CASSLGWNTEAFF,TGTGCCAGCAGCTTGGGTTGGAACACTGAAGCTTTCTTT
TRBJ1-2,TRBV12-3/TRBV12-4,many,TRBD1,CASSEGTVFYGYTF,TGTGCCAGCAGTGAGGGGACAGTTTTCTATGGCTACACCTTC
TRBJ1-1,TRBV27,many,NA,CASRSWRGAGTEAFF,TGTGCCAGCAGATCCTGGCGGGGGGCAGGCACTGAAGCTTTCTTT
TRBJ2-3,TRBV15,NA,NA,CATSRGAGSTDTQYF,TGTGCCACCAGCAGAGGAGCGGGCAGCACAGATACGCAGTATTTT
TRBJ2-7,TRBV20-1,few,NA,CSARDLRHSFSVYEQYF,TGCAGTGCTAGAGATCTCCGGCACAGTTTCTCGGTCTACGAGCAGTACTTC
TRBJ2-5,TRBV7-9,NA,TRBD2,CASSLYAGVETQYF,TGTGCCAGCAGCTTATACGCGGGGGTTGAGACCCAGTACTTC
TRBJ2-1,TRBV7-2,many,NA,CASSLEAREYNEQFF,TGTGCCAGCAGCTTAGAGGCCAGGGAATACAATGAGCAGTTCTTC
TRBJ2-4,TRBV7-2,many,NA,CASSLARAGGNIQYF,TGTGCCAGCAGCTTAGCGAGGGCAGGGGGGAACATTCAGTACTTC
TRBJ1-4,TRBV7-2,many,NA,CASSLRGRDEKLFF,TGTGCCAGCAGCTTAAGGGGGAGGGATGAAAAACTGTTTTTT
TRBJ1-6,TRBV6-6,NA,NA,CASSWDGNSPLHF,TGTGCCAGCAGCTGGGACGGAAATTCACCCCTCCACTTT
TRBJ1-5,TRBV30,few,NA,CAWSTGYNQPQHF,TGTGCCTGGAGTACAGGGTACAATCAGCCCCAGCATTTT
TRBJ2-1,TRBV7-9,NA,TRBD2,CASSPRTSGTFNEQFF,TGTGCCAGCAGCCCCCGGACTAGCGGGACCTTCAATGAGCAGTTCTTC
TRBJ2-7,TRBV20-1,NA,TRBD1,CSALGQDYEQYF,TGCAGTGCTTTAGGACAGGACTACGAGCAGTACTTC
TRBJ1-1,TRBV5-1,many,NA,CASSLTLPSMNTEAFF,TGCGCCAGCAGCTTAACCCTCCCCTCCATGAACACTGAAGCTTTCTTT
TRBJ2-5,TRBV5-1,many,NA,CASSSGTAQETQYF,TGCGCCAGCAGCTCAGGGACTGCTCAAGAGACCCAGTACTTC
TRBJ1-2,TRBV7-2,NA,NA,CASRKGGYTF,TGTGCCAGCAGGAAAGGGGGCTACACCTTC
TRBJ1-2,TRBV20-1,many,TRBD1,CSARGQATQDGYTF,TGCAGTGCTAGGGGACAGGCAACTCAAGATGGCTACACCTTC
TRBJ2-2,TRBV24-1,NA,TRBD1,CATSDDRGVNTGELFF,TGTGCCACCAGTGATGACAGGGGCGTTAACACCGGGGAGCTGTTTTTT
TRBJ2-1,TRBV28,many,TRBD2,CASSSPTSESYNEQFF,TGTGCCAGCAGTTCCCCGACTAGCGAGTCCTACAATGAGCAGTTCTTC
TRBJ2-5,TRBV28,many,TRBD2,CASRKTSGGGQTQYF,TGTGCCAGCCGTAAGACTAGCGGGGGGGGACAGACCCAGTACTTC
TRBJ2-1,TRBV7-2,many,NA,CASRDSRNLGEQFF,TGTGCCAGCCGGGACTCGAGGAATCTAGGTGAGCAGTTCTTC
TRBJ1-2,TRBV6-2/TRBV6-3,NA,TRBD1,CASSQWDSFGDRYGYTF,TGTGCCAGCAGTCAATGGGACAGCTTCGGCGACCGATATGGCTACACCTTC
TRBJ2-7,TRBV20-1,NA,TRBD1,CSAWTGDTYEQYF,TGCAGTGCATGGACAGGGGATACCTACGAGCAGTACTTC
TRBJ2-1,TRBV20-1,many,TRBD2,CSAQSGGVTEQFF,TGCAGTGCTCAAAGCGGGGGGGTTACTGAGCAGTTCTTC
TRBJ2-1,TRBV7-2,many,TRBD2,CASSLISGGGEQFF,TGTGCCAGCAGCTTAATTAGCGGGGGGGGTGAGCAGTTCTTC
TRBJ2-7,TRBV5-1,medium-sized,NA,CASSLDWGNRFTPTYEQYF,TGCGCCAGCAGCTTGGATTGGGGAAACCGCTTCACCCCAACCTACGAGCAGTACTTC
TRBJ2-3,TRBV9,few,NA,CASSPRQLAYDTQYF,TGTGCCAGCAGCCCCCGCCAGTTAGCCTACGATACGCAGTATTTT
TRBJ1-2,TRBV6-2/TRBV6-3,many,TRBD1,CASSQQDRGFSGYTF,TGTGCCAGCAGTCAACAGGACAGGGGGTTCTCTGGCTACACCTTC
TRBJ2-3,TRBV4-3,NA,NA,CASSQEFSTDTQYF,TGCGCCAGCAGCCAAGAATTTAGCACAGATACGCAGTATTTT
TRBJ1-1,TRBV28,NA,NA,CASSSPGTEAFF,TGTGCCAGCAGTTCCCCCGGCACTGAAGCTTTCTTT
TRBJ1-2,TRBV12-3/TRBV12-4,many,NA,CASSFRGRRYGYTF,TGTGCCAGCAGTTTTCGGGGTCGGCGCTATGGCTACACCTTC
TRBJ2-1,TRBV4-2,few,NA,CASSLTTGLSYNEQFF,TGTGCCAGCAGCCTTACTACAGGGCTCTCCTACAATGAGCAGTTCTTC
TRBJ1-1,TRBV9,NA,NA,CASSVGGVDTEAFF,TGTGCCAGCAGCGTCGGGGGGGTAGACACTGAAGCTTTCTTT
TRBJ1-2,TRBV5-1,NA,NA,CASSSVAGGGYTF,TGCGCCAGCAGCTCAGTAGCTGGGGGTGGCTACACCTTC
TRBJ2-3,TRBV28,NA,NA,CASSFLQGTDTQYF,TGTGCCAGCAGTTTTTTGCAGGGCACAGATACGCAGTATTTT